Listed below are T cell receptor beta chains from one sample, sequenced in a study of control samples from healthy donors and cancer patients. Assay used: immunoSEQ multiplex PCR; TCRdb lists only in-frame clones, some missing. The sample yields about 22,000 clones, about 80% seen once. Sample: PBMCs. All receptors derive from a man aged 60 to 75 with head and neck cancer. CDR3s include the opening cysteine and the closing phenylalanine or tryptophan. The D gene is left open where the match is weak. A row's size may be missing; if present it is once, few, many or a size class.

j_call | cdr3_length | v_call | clone_size | d_call | cdr3_aa | cdr3_nt
TRBJ2-7 | 14 | TRBV19 | - | TRBD2 | CASSRRETSYEQYF | TGTGCCAGTAGTAGGCGGGAGACCTCCTACGAGCAGTACTTC
TRBJ2-4 | 17 | TRBV28 | - | TRBD2 | CASSSPPGLAGGNIQYF | TGTGCCAGCAGTTCCCCGCCAGGACTAGCGGGAGGAAACATTCAGTACTTC
TRBJ1-6 | 15 | TRBV2 | - | - | CASSEVRLRNSPLHF | TGTGCCAGCAGTGAAGTCCGACTACGTAATTCACCCCTCCACTTT
TRBJ2-1 | 14 | TRBV18 | - | - | CASLWSPDHNEQFF | TGTGCCAGTTTATGGAGCCCGGACCACAATGAGCAGTTCTTC
TRBJ2-3 | 15 | TRBV11-2 | - | TRBD2 | CASSLGLASTDTQYF | TGTGCCAGCAGCCTGGGACTAGCTAGCACAGATACGCAGTATTTT
TRBJ2-5 | 12 | TRBV5-4 | - | - | CASRGREETQYF | TGTGCCAGCAGGGGTAGGGAAGAGACCCAGTACTTC
TRBJ2-1 | 13 | TRBV28 | - | - | CASSAAGGNEQFF | TGTGCCAGCAGTGCCGCAGGCGGGAATGAGCAGTTCTTC
TRBJ1-4 | 13 | TRBV5-1 | - | - | CASSLYPNEKLFF | TGCGCCAGCAGCTTATATCCTAATGAAAAACTGTTTTTT
TRBJ2-6 | 14 | TRBV6-5 | - | - | CASTRGSGANVLTF | TGTGCCAGTACCAGGGGCTCTGGGGCCAACGTCCTGACTTTC
TRBJ1-5 | 13 | TRBV19 | - | TRBD1 | CASSGQGSQPQHF | TGTGCCAGTAGTGGACAGGGAAGCCAGCCCCAGCATTTT
TRBJ2-3 | 16 | TRBV2 | - | - | CARKRTEGVNTDTQYF | TGTGCCAGAAAGCGGACGGAAGGAGTTAACACAGATACGCAGTATTTT
TRBJ2-1 | 14 | TRBV6-6 | - | - | CASSYESTYNEQFF | TGTGCCAGCAGTTATGAGTCTACCTACAATGAGCAGTTCTTC
TRBJ1-1 | 15 | TRBV15 | - | - | CATSSRGAGNTEAFF | TGTGCCACCAGCAGTCGAGGGGCTGGGAACACTGAAGCTTTCTTT
TRBJ2-1 | 16 | TRBV6-2/TRBV6-3 | - | - | CASSSSTSLSYNEQFF | TGTGCCAGCAGTTCTTCTACTAGTCTCTCCTACAATGAGCAGTTCTTC
TRBJ2-7 | 12 | TRBV6-6 | - | - | CASSKTSYEQYF | TGTGCCAGCTCAAAGACCTCCTACGAGCAGTACTTC
TRBJ2-5 | 11 | TRBV6-1 | - | - | CASSERATQYF | TGTGCCAGCAGTGAAAGGGCAACCCAGTACTTC
TRBJ2-1 | 12 | TRBV11-2 | - | - | CASSSAWNEQFF | TGTGCCAGCAGCTCCGCGTGGAATGAGCAGTTCTTC
TRBJ2-5 | 14 | TRBV18 | - | - | CASSPLTPQETQYF | TGTGCCAGCTCACCGCTTACTCCGCAAGAGACCCAGTACTTC
TRBJ1-1 | 14 | TRBV7-9 | - | - | CASSLSRGNTEAFF | TGTGCCAGCAGCTTAAGTAGGGGGAACACTGAAGCTTTCTTT
TRBJ2-3 | 13 | TRBV5-1 | - | - | CASSLGVGDTQYF | TGCGCCAGCAGCTTGGGGGTAGGCGATACGCAGTATTTT
TRBJ2-1 | 15 | TRBV28 | - | TRBD2 | CASSFIGRLLNEQFF | TGTGCCAGCAGTTTTATCGGGAGGCTCCTCAATGAGCAGTTCTTC
TRBJ2-1 | 16 | TRBV7-2 | - | TRBD2 | CASSLASSGGYNEQFF | TGTGCCAGCAGCTTAGCTTCGAGCGGGGGGTACAATGAGCAGTTCTTC
TRBJ2-3 | 15 | TRBV6-4 | few | TRBD2 | CASSELAGRAGTQYF | TGTGCCAGCAGTGAACTAGCGGGAAGGGCGGGTACGCAGTATTTT
TRBJ2-1 | 15 | TRBV5-4 | - | TRBD2 | CASSSSGGARNEQFF | TGTGCCAGCAGCTCTAGCGGGGGGGCAAGGAATGAGCAGTTCTTC
TRBJ1-2 | 15 | TRBV5-6 | - | - | CASSPPGRESYGYTF | TGTGCCAGCAGCCCCCCTGGGCGGGAGAGCTATGGCTACACCTTC
TRBJ1-1 | 13 | TRBV12-3/TRBV12-4 | - | - | CASSWAIRAEAFF | TGTGCCAGCAGTTGGGCGATTCGGGCAGAGGCTTTCTTT
TRBJ2-5 | 17 | TRBV7-9 | - | - | CASSLAGSQYYQETQYF | TGTGCCAGCAGCTTAGCCGGCAGCCAATACTATCAAGAGACCCAGTACTTC
TRBJ2-5 | 13 | TRBV15 | - | TRBD1 | CATSQGAGETQYF | TGTGCCACCAGCCAGGGGGCCGGGGAGACCCAGTACTTC
TRBJ1-5 | 16 | TRBV10-2 | medium-sized | - | CASSESPGNSNQPQHF | TGCGCCAGCAGTGAGTCGCCAGGAAATAGCAATCAGCCCCAGCATTTT
TRBJ2-2 | 16 | TRBV3-1/TRBV3-2 | few | TRBD2 | CASSQRTSGSSGELFF | TGTGCCAGCAGCCAGAGGACTAGCGGGAGTTCCGGGGAGCTGTTTTTT
TRBJ2-1 | 15 | TRBV6-4 | - | TRBD1 | CASSPGTGDYNEQFF | TGTGCCAGCAGTCCCGGGACAGGGGACTACAATGAGCAGTTCTTC
TRBJ2-6 | 17 | TRBV2 | - | - | CASSGTVISSGANVLTF | TGTGCCAGCAGTGGGACTGTTATAAGCTCTGGGGCCAACGTCCTGACTTTC
TRBJ1-1 | 13 | TRBV5-4 | - | - | CASSVDGNTEAFF | TGTGCCAGCAGCGTCGACGGGAACACTGAAGCTTTCTTT
TRBJ2-2 | 16 | TRBV5-6 | - | TRBD2 | CASSLGLAENTGELFF | TGTGCCAGCAGCCTCGGACTAGCGGAGAACACCGGGGAGCTGTTTTTT
TRBJ1-2 | 13 | TRBV10-3 | - | - | CAISEDPNYGYTF | TGTGCCATCAGTGAGGATCCAAACTATGGCTACACCTTC
TRBJ2-5 | 14 | TRBV12-5 | - | - | CASGSGTEQETQYF | TGTGCTAGTGGTTCCGGAACAGAGCAAGAGACCCAGTACTTC
TRBJ1-2 | 12 | TRBV9 | - | - | CASSPRAGGYTF | TGTGCCAGCAGCCCTCGGGCTGGTGGCTACACCTTC
TRBJ2-1 | 17 | TRBV11-2 | - | TRBD1 | CASSLGGTGGSYNEQFF | TGTGCCAGCAGCTTAGGGGGGACAGGGGGTTCATACAATGAGCAGTTCTTC
TRBJ1-6 | 15 | TRBV5-6 | - | - | CASSLEGGYYSPLHF | TGTGCCAGCAGCTTGGAGGGGGGGTATTATTCACCCCTCCACTTT
TRBJ2-3 | 17 | TRBV29-1 | - | - | CSVESLNAPDSTDTQYF | TGCAGCGTTGAATCCCTAAACGCCCCGGACAGCACAGATACGCAGTATTTT
TRBJ2-7 | 14 | TRBV3-1/TRBV3-2 | - | TRBD2 | CASSPGLVVYEQYF | TGTGCCAGCAGCCCCGGACTAGTCGTCTACGAGCAGTACTTC
TRBJ2-1 | 15 | TRBV7-7 | few | TRBD1 | CASSEGTGGFNEQFF | TGTGCTAGCAGCGAAGGGACAGGGGGCTTTAATGAGCAGTTCTTC
TRBJ1-6 | 15 | TRBV5-4 | - | TRBD1 | CASSLDRGSNSPLHF | TGTGCCAGCAGCTTGGACAGGGGGTCTAATTCACCCCTCCACTTT
TRBJ1-1 | 13 | TRBV3-1/TRBV3-2 | few | - | CASSQVPFAEAFF | TGTGCCAGCAGCCAAGTCCCCTTCGCTGAAGCTTTCTTT
TRBJ2-2 | 18 | TRBV4-3 | - | - | CASSQELLGQTNTGELFF | TGCGCCAGCAGCCAAGAATTGTTGGGCCAAACAAACACCGGGGAGCTGTTTTTT
TRBJ2-1 | 14 | TRBV6-5 | - | TRBD2 | CASSRLAGANEQFF | TGTGCCAGCAGCCGACTAGCGGGGGCCAATGAGCAGTTCTTC
TRBJ1-6 | 16 | TRBV15 | - | - | CATSRDFNSPNSPLHF | TGTGCCACCAGCAGAGATTTCAACAGTCCCAATTCACCCCTCCACTTT
TRBJ1-1 | 11 | TRBV2 | - | - | CASSINAEAFF | TGTGCCAGCAGTATTAATGCTGAAGCTTTCTTT
TRBJ2-5 | 12 | TRBV28 | once | - | CASKGGQETQYF | TGTGCCAGCAAAGGGGGCCAAGAGACCCAGTACTTC
TRBJ2-1 | 14 | TRBV6-4 | - | - | CASSDSTEHNEQFF | TGTGCCAGCAGTGACTCGACAGAGCACAATGAGCAGTTCTTC
TRBJ2-5 | 15 | TRBV28 | - | - | CASSLSGGMRETQYF | TGTGCCAGCAGCTTAAGTGGGGGCATGAGGGAGACCCAGTACTTC
TRBJ2-5 | 16 | TRBV9 | - | TRBD1 | CASSVTAGTGQETQYF | TGTGCCAGCAGCGTGACGGCCGGGACAGGACAAGAGACCCAGTACTTC
TRBJ2-1 | 15 | TRBV7-2 | - | - | CASSLDAGSYNEQFF | TGTGCCAGCAGCTTAGATGCTGGTTCCTACAATGAGCAGTTCTTC
TRBJ1-4 | 13 | TRBV27 | once | - | CASSFRGGEKLFF | TGTGCCAGCAGTTTCCGGGGAGGTGAAAAACTGTTTTTT
TRBJ1-2 | 16 | TRBV6-2/TRBV6-3 | few | - | CASSSGIVDSNYGYTF | TGTGCCAGCAGTTCTGGGATAGTCGACAGTAACTATGGCTACACCTTC
TRBJ1-5 | 14 | TRBV30 | - | TRBD1 | CAWTGTGGDQPQHF | TGTGCCTGGACTGGGACAGGGGGCGATCAGCCCCAGCATTTT
TRBJ1-5 | 16 | TRBV3-1/TRBV3-2 | - | TRBD1 | CASSQGTGYSNQPQHF | TGTGCCAGCAGCCAGGGGACAGGGTATAGCAATCAGCCCCAGCATTTT